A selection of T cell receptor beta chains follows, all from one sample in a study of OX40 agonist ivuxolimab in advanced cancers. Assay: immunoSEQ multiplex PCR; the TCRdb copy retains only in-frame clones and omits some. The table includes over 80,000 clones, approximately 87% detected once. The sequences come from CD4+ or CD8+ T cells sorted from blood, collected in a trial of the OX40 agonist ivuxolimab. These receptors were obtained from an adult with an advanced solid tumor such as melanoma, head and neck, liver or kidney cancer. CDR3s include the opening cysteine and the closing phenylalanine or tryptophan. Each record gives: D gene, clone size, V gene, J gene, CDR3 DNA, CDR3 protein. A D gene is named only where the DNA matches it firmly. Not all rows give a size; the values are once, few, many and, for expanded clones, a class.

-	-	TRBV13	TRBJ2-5	TGTGCCAGCAGCCCTTCCTACCCCGGTATAGAGACCCAGTACTTC	CASSPSYPGIETQYF
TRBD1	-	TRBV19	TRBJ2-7	TGTGCCAGTAGTATAGAGTGGGGAAGAGGGGACAGCTACGAGCAGTACTTC	CASSIEWGRGDSYEQYF
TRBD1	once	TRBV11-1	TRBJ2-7	TGTGCCAGCAGCTTCGGACAGGGAGGCGAGCAGTACTTC	CASSFGQGGEQYF
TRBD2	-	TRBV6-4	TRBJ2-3	TGTGCCAGCAGTGACGCGGGGGGATCAGATACGCAGTATTTT	CASSDAGGSDTQYF
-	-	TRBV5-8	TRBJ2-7	TGTGCCAGCAGCTTGATCTGGTCTCTAAACCACGAGCAGTACTTC	CASSLIWSLNHEQYF
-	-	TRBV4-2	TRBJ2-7	TGTGCCAGCAGACCGGTCGGGGGACCGACTGCCTACGAGCAGTACTTC	CASRPVGGPTAYEQYF
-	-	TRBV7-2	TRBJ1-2	TGTGCCAGCAGGGAGGGTTGGGATGGCTACACCTTC	CASREGWDGYTF
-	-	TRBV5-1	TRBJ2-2	TGCGCCAGCAGCTTCTCGAGAGGAGAGGGTACCGGGGAGCTGTTTTTT	CASSFSRGEGTGELFF
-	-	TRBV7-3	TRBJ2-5	TGTGCCAGCAGCCGGACTTCAGAAGAGACCCAGTACTTC	CASSRTSEETQYF
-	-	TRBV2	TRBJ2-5	TGTGCCAGCAGTGTTCAAGGGCCCCAAGAGACCCAGTACTTC	CASSVQGPQETQYF
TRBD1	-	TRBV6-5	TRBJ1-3	TGTGCCAGCAGGCGACAGGGGTCTGGAAACACCATATATTTT	CASRRQGSGNTIYF
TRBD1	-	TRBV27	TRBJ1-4	TGTGCCAGCAGTTTAAGCAGGGGGGATGAAAAACTGTTTTTT	CASSLSRGDEKLFF
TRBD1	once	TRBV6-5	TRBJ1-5	TGTGCCAGCAGCCAACAGGGGGGCGGTCAGCCCCAGCATTTT	CASSQQGGGQPQHF
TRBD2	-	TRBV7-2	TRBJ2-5	TGTGCCAGCAGCTTAGTCCTAGCGCGGGGGGAGACCCAGTACTTC	CASSLVLARGETQYF
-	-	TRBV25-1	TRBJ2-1	TGTGCCAGCAGTGAGCCCAACAACAATGAGCAGTTCTTC	CASSEPNNNEQFF
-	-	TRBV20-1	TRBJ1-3	TGCAGTGCTAGAGCCGGAAACACCATATATTTT	CSARAGNTIYF
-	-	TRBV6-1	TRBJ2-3	TGTGCCAGCAGTGAAGTGTGGGGCCCACTCACAGATACGCAGTATTTT	CASSEVWGPLTDTQYF
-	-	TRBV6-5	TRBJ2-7	TGTGCCAGCAGTTACTCGAAGTCAGGGGAGTCCTACGAGCAGTACTTC	CASSYSKSGESYEQYF
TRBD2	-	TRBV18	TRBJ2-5	TGTGCCAGCTCACCCCCTAGCGGGGGGATAAAGACCCAGTACTTC	CASSPPSGGIKTQYF
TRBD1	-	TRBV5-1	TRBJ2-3	TGCGCCAGCAGCACGACAGGGACCACAGATACGCAGTATTTT	CASSTTGTTDTQYF
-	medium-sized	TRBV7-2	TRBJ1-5	TGTGCCAGCAGCTTAAATTCGTGGCAGCCCCAGCATTTT	CASSLNSWQPQHF
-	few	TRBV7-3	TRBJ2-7	TGTGCCAGCAGCTTAGAAGGTGTCGGCTCCTACGAGCAGTACTTC	CASSLEGVGSYEQYF
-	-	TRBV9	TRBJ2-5	TGTGCCAGCAGCGTTGATTCACGGACCCAGTACTTC	CASSVDSRTQYF
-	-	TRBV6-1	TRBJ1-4	TGTGCCAGCAGTGAAAAGGGTATTGGGGAAAAACTGTTTTTT	CASSEKGIGEKLFF
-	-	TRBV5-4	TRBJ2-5	TGTGCCAGCAGCTTGGACCGACAAGAGACCCAGTACTTC	CASSLDRQETQYF
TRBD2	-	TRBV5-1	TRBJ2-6	TGCGCCAGCAGCCCAATCGGGACTACTGGGGCCAACGTCCTGACTTTC	CASSPIGTTGANVLTF
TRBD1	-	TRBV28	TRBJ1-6	TGTGCCAGCAGTTCGGGACAGGGCCCCTATAATTCACCCCTCCACTTT	CASSSGQGPYNSPLHF
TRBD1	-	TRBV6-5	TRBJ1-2	TGTGCCAGCAGTTCCATAAAGAACCGGGACAGTCAAGGCTACACCTTC	CASSSIKNRDSQGYTF
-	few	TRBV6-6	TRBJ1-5	TGTGCCAGCGAGGTCGCGGGGCCGCCCCAGCATTTT	CASEVAGPPQHF
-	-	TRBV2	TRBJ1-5	TGTGCCAGCACCCCTCCGACCCCTGGGAGCAATCAGCCCCAGCATTTT	CASTPPTPGSNQPQHF
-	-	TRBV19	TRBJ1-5	TGTGCCAGTACTTCGTACCAAGGCAATCAGCCCCAGCATTTT	CASTSYQGNQPQHF
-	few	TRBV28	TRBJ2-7	TGTGCCAGCGCCCAGGGGAATGAGGACGAGCAGTACTTC	CASAQGNEDEQYF
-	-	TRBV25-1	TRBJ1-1	TGTGCCAGCAGTGAGGACTCGAGCGTGGCGGGAACTGAAGCTTTCTTT	CASSEDSSVAGTEAFF
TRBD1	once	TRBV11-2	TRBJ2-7	TGTGCCAGCAGCTTGACGTACCGGGACAGGGGCTCCTACGAGCAGTACTTC	CASSLTYRDRGSYEQYF
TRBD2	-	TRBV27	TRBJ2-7	TGTGCCAGCAGTGCGAGGGGAGGGTACTACGAGCAGTACTTC	CASSARGGYYEQYF
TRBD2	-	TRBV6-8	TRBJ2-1	TGTGCCAGCAATGAGGGACTAGCGGGGGGGCCAAAGTTCTTC	CASNEGLAGGPKFF
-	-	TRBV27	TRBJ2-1	TGTGCCAGCGGAAGAGACTCCTACAATGAGCAGTTCTTC	CASGRDSYNEQFF
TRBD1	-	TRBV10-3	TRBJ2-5	TGTGCCATCAGTGTTTCAGGGGGCGAGAGGGAGACCCAGTACTTC	CAISVSGGERETQYF
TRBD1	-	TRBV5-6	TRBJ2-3	TGTGCCAGCAGCGACAGGGTGAGCACAGATACGCAGTATTTT	CASSDRVSTDTQYF
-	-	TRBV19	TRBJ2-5	TGTGCCAGTAGTATAGTAGGTACAGGGAGGGAGACCCAGTACTTC	CASSIVGTGRETQYF